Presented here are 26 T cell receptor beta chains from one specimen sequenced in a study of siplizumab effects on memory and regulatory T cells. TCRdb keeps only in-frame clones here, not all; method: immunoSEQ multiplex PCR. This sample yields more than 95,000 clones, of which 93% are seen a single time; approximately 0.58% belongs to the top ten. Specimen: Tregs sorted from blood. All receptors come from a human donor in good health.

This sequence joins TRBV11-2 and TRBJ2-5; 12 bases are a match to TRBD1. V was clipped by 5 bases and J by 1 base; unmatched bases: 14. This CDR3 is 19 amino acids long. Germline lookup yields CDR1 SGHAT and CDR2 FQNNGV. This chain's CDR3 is CASSRGITPGQGAQETQYF. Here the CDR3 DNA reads TGTGCCAGCAGCCGGGGGATCACTCCGGGACAGGGGGCCCAAGAGACCCAGTACTTC. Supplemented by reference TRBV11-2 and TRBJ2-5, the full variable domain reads EAGVAQSPRYKIIEKRQSVAFWCNPISGHATLYWYQQILGQGPKLLIQFQNNGVVDDSQLPKDRFSAERLKGVDSTLKIQPAKLEDSAVYLCASSRGITPGQGAQETQYFGPGTRLLVL.

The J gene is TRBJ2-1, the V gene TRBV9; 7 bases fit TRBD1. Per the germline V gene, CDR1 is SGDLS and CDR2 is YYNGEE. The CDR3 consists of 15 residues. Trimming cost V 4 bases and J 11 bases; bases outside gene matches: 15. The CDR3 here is CASSIGRGTAVKQFF. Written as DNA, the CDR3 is TGTGCCAGCAGCATCGGTCGAGGGACAGCGGTGAAGCAGTTCTTC.

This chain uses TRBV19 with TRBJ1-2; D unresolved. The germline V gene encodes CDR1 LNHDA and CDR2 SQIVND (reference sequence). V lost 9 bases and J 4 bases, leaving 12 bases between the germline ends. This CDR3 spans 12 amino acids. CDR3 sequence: CASHAGGYGYTF. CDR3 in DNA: TGTGCCAGCCACGCAGGAGGCTATGGCTACACCTTC.

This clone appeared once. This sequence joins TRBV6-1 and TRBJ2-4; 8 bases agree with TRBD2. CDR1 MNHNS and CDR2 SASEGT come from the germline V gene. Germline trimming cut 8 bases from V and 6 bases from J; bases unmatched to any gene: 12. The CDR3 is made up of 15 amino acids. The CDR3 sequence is CASEDVAGRLNIQYF. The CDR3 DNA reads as TGTGCCAGCGAGGATGTAGCGGGACGTTTAAACATTCAGTACTTC.

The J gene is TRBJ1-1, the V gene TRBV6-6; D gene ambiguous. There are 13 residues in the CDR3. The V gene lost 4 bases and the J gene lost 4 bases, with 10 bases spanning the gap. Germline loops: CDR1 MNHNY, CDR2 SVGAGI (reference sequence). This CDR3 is CASSLLVTTEAFF. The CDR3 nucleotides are TGTGCCAGCAGTTTGTTAGTGACCACTGAAGCTTTCTTT.

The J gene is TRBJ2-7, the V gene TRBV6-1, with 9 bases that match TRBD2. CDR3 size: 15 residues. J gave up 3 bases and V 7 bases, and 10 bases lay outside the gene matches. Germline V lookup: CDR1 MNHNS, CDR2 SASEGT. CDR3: CASNPSGVQVYEQYF. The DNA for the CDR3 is TGTGCCAGCAACCCTAGCGGGGTCCAAGTCTACGAGCAGTACTTC.

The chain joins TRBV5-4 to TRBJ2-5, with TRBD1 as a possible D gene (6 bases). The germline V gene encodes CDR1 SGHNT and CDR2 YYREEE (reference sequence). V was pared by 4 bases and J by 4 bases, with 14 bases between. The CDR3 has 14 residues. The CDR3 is CASSPSTGRETQYF. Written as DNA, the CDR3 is TGTGCCAGCAGCCCGTCGACAGGTCGAGAGACCCAGTACTTC. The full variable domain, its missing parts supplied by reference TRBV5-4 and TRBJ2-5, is ETGVTQSPTHLIKTRGQQVTLRCSSQSGHNTVSWYQQALGQGPQFIFQYYREEENGRGNFPPRFSGLQFPNYSSELNVNALELDDSALYLCASSPSTGRETQYFGPGTRLLVL.

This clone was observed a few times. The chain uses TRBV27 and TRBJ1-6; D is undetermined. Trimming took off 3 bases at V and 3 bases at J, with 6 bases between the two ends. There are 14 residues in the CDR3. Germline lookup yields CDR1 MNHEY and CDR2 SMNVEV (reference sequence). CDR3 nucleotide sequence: TGTGCCAGCAGTTTCTACGACTATAATTCACCCCTCCACTTT. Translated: CASSFYDYNSPLHF.

CDR3 sequence reads: CASSQGRVTGGTWDTQYF. The CDR3, as DNA: TGCGCCAGCAGCCAAGGGAGGGTGACAGGGGGCACTTGGGATACGCAGTATTTT. The chain combines TRBV4-1 with TRBJ2-3, with 10 bases matching TRBD1. V shed 1 base, J shed 6 bases, and the junction held 13 bases outside the gene matches. Germline CDR1 and CDR2: MGHRA and YSYEKL. This CDR3 has 18 residues.

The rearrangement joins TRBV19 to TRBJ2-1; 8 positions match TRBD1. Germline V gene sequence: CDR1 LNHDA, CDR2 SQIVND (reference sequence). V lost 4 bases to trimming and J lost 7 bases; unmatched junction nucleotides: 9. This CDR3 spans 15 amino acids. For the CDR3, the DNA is TGTGCCAGTAGTAGGACCGGGACAGGTAAAAATGAGCAGTTCTTC. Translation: CASSRTGTGKNEQFF.

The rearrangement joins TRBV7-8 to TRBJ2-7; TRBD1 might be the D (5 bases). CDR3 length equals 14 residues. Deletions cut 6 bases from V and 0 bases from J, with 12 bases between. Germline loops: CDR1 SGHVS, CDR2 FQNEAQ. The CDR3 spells CASREGHHSYEQYF. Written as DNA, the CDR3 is TGTGCCAGCAGAGAAGGACATCACTCCTACGAGCAGTACTTC.

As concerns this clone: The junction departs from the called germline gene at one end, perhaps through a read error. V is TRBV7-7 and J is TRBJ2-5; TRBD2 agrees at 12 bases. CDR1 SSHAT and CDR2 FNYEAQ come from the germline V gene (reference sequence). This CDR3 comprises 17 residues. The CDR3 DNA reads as TGTGCTAGCAGCCGAGCGAAACTAGCGGGGGGTCTAGAGACCCAGTACTTC. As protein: CASSRAKLAGGLETQYF.

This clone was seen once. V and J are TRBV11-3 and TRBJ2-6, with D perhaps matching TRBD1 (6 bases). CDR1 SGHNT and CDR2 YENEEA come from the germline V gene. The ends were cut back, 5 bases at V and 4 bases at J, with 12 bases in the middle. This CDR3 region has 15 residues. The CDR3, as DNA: TGTGCCAGCAGCCCCAGGGGCCACGGGGCCAACGTCCTGACTTTC. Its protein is CASSPRGHGANVLTF. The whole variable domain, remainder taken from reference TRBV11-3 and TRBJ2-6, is EAGVVQSPRYKIIEKKQPVAFWCNPISGHNTLYWYLQNLGQGPELLIRYENEEAVDDSQLPKDRFSAERLKGVDSTLKIQPAELGDSAVYLCASSPRGHGANVLTFGAGSRLTVL.

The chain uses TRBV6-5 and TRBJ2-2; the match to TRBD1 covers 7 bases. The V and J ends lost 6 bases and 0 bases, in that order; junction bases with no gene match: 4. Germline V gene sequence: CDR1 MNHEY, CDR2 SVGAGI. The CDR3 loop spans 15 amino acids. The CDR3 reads CASRTGQTNTGELFF. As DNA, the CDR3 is TGTGCCAGCAGGACGGGACAGACGAACACCGGGGAGCTGTTTTTT.

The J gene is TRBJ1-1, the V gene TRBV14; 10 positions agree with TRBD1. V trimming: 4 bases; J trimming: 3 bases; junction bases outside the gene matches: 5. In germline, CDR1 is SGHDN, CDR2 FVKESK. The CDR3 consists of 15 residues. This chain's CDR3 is CASSPTGGAYTEAFF. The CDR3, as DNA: TGTGCCAGCAGCCCGACAGGGGGCGCGTACACTGAAGCTTTCTTT.

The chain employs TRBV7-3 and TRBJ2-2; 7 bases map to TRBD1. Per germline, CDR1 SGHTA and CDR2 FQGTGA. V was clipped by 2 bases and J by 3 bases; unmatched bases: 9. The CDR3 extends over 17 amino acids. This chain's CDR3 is CASSLGPDRVDTGELFF. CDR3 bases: TGTGCCAGCAGCTTAGGACCCGACAGGGTCGACACCGGGGAGCTGTTTTTT.

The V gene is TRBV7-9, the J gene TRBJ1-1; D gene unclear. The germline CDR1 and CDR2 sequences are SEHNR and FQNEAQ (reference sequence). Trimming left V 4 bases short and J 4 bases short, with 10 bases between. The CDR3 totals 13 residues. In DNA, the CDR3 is TGTGCCAGCAGCTATCCCGGCGCCACTGAAGCTTTCTTT. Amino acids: CASSYPGATEAFF.

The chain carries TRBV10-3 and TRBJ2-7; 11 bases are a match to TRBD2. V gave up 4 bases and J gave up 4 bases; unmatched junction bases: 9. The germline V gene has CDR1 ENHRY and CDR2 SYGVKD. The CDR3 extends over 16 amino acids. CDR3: CAISVQIAGGQYEQYF. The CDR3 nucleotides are TGTGCCATCAGTGTCCAGATAGCGGGGGGGCAGTACGAGCAGTACTTC.

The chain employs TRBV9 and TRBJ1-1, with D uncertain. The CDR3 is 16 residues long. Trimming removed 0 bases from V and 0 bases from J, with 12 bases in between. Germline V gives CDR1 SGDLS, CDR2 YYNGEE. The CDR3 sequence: CASSVGEGLLNTEAFF. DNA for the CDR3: TGTGCCAGCAGCGTAGGAGAAGGACTCTTGAACACTGAAGCTTTCTTT. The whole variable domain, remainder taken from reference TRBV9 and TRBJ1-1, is DSGVTQTPKHLITATGQRVTLRCSPRSGDLSVYWYQQSLDQGLQFLIQYYNGEERAKGNILERFSAQQFPDLHSELNLSSLELGDSALYFCASSVGEGLLNTEAFFGQGTRLTVV.

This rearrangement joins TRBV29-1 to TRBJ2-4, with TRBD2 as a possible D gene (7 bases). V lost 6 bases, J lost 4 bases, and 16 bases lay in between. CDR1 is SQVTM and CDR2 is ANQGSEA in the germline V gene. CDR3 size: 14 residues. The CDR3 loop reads CSVERGGAKNIQYF. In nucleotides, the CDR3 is TGCAGCGTGGAGAGGGGGGGAGCTAAAAACATTCAGTACTTC.

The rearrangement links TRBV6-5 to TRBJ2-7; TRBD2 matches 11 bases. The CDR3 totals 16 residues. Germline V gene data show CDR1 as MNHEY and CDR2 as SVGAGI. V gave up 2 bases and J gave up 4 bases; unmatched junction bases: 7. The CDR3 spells CASSYRPGLAGYEQYF. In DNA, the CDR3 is TGTGCCAGCAGTTACCGCCCTGGACTAGCGGGTTACGAGCAGTACTTC.

The CDR3 protein is CASSLGRDYGYTF. CDR3 DNA sequence: TGTGCCAGCAGCTTGGGCAGAGACTATGGCTACACCTTC. The rearrangement joins TRBV5-4 to TRBJ1-2; D not resolved. The CDR3 loop spans 13 amino acids. V gave up 0 bases and J gave up 3 bases, with 6 bases separating them. Germline V CDR1 and CDR2: SGHNT, YYREEE (reference sequence).

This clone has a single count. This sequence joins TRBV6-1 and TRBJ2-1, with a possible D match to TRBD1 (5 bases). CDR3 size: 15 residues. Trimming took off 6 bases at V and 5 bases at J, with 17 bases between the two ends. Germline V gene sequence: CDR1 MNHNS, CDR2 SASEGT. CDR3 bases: TGTGCCAGCAGCCGGTCAGTACAGGTAAACAATGAGCAGTTCTTC. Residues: CASSRSVQVNNEQFF.

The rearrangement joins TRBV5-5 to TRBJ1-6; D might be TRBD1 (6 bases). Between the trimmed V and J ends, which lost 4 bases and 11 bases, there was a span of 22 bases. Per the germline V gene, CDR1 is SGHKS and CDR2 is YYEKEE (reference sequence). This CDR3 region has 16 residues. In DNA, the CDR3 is TGTGCCAGCAGCCACAGTAGCGGCAGGGGTTTGACACCCCTCCACTTT. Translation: CASSHSSGRGLTPLHF.

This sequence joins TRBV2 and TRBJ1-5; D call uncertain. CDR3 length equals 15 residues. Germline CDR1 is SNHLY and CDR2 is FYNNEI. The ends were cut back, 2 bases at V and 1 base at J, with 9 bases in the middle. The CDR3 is CASSELGWSNQPQHF. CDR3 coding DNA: TGTGCCAGCAGTGAATTGGGATGGAGCAATCAGCCCCAGCATTTT.

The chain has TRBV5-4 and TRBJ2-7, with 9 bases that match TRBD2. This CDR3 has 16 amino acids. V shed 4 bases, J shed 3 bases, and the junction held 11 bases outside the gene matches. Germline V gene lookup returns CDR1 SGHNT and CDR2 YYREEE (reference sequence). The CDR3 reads CASSDRLAGSFYEQYF. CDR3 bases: TGTGCCAGCAGCGACCGGCTAGCGGGATCGTTCTACGAGCAGTACTTC. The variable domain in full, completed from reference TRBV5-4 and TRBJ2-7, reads ETGVTQSPTHLIKTRGQQVTLRCSSQSGHNTVSWYQQALGQGPQFIFQYYREEENGRGNFPPRFSGLQFPNYSSELNVNALELDDSALYLCASSDRLAGSFYEQYFGPGTRLTVT.